These 23 T cell receptor beta chains were all obtained from the same sample, sequenced in a study of blood T cell repertoires in COVID-19. Measured with immunoSEQ multiplex PCR; TCRdb has only the in-frame clones, and not every one. The top ten clones hold 5% of a sample with some 350,000 clones, over 75% of them seen once. The sample was PBMCs or T cells enriched from blood (not recorded which). Source of these receptors: a man aged 30 to 45 who had recovered from COVID-19.

The chain joins TRBV5-1 to TRBJ2-3; D may be TRBD2 (5 bases). V lost 1 base and J 4 bases, leaving 10 bases between the germline ends. CDR1 SGHRS and CDR2 YFSETQ come from the germline V gene. The CDR3 runs 14 residues. The CDR3 sequence: CASSLNAGADTQYF. CDR3 DNA sequence: TGCGCCAGCAGCTTGAATGCGGGCGCAGATACGCAGTATTTT.

The J gene is TRBJ1-6, the V gene TRBV28; TRBD1 aligns across 7 bases. This CDR3 has 15 residues. The V gene's germline CDR1 is MDHEN and CDR2 SYDVKM. Trimming removed 6 bases from V and 6 bases from J; junction bases left unmatched: 8. The DNA for the CDR3 is TGTGCCAGCAGCGAACTACAGGGGCCTAATTCACCCCTCCACTTT. Translating gives CASSELQGPNSPLHF.

The chain employs TRBV11-3 and TRBJ2-1; 11 positions agree with TRBD2. Trimming removed 5 bases from V and 4 bases from J; junction bases left unmatched: 10. The CDR3 length is 17 residues. In germline, CDR1 is SGHNT, CDR2 YENEEA. CDR3 DNA: TGTGCCAGCAGCAAGAGAGGGGGGACTAGCGGTTACAATGAGCAGTTCTTC. This codes for CASSKRGGTSGYNEQFF.

V gene TRBV28 combines with J gene TRBJ1-3, with D unclear. Germline V CDR1 and CDR2: MDHEN, SYDVKM. This CDR3 is 16 amino acids long. V lost 3 bases, J lost 0 bases, and 12 bases lay in between. CDR3 amino acids: CASSLVAKPSGNTIYF. The CDR3 nucleotides read TGTGCCAGCAGTTTGGTAGCTAAGCCCTCTGGAAACACCATATATTTT.

V usage is TRBV7-8 and J usage is TRBJ2-7; 10 nucleotides line up with TRBD2. The CDR3 has 14 amino acids. The V gene's germline CDR1 is SGHVS and CDR2 FQNEAQ. With V trimmed by 5 bases and J by 4 bases, 5 bases remained unmatched. In nucleotides, the CDR3 is TGTGCCAGCAGCACCCTAGCGGGGGAGTACGAGCAGTACTTC. Residues: CASSTLAGEYEQYF.

This chain connects TRBV28 to TRBJ1-1; D gene ambiguous. CDR1 and CDR2 (germline): MDHEN, SYDVKM. This CDR3 region has 11 residues. Deletions cut 8 bases from V and 10 bases from J, with 14 bases between. CDR3 coding DNA: TGTGCCAGCCTTAGCAGAGCAGCAGCTTTCTTT. It yields the protein CASLSRAAAFF.

The chain recombines TRBV28 with TRBJ1-5; 9 bases map to TRBD1. V was pared by 2 bases and J by 7 bases, with 12 bases of the junction left unmatched. This CDR3 contains 17 residues. CDR1 and CDR2 (germline): MDHEN, SYDVKM. This CDR3 is CASSLLLDRGSGQPQHF. The CDR3 nucleotides are TGTGCCAGCAGTTTACTTCTGGACAGGGGTTCGGGCCAGCCCCAGCATTTT.

The V call is TRBV28, the J call TRBJ1-3; D ambiguous. The germline V gene has CDR1 MDHEN and CDR2 SYDVKM. Trimming cost V 9 bases and J 2 bases, with 14 bases left between them. This CDR3 has 14 amino acids. The CDR3 reads CASISQVAGNTIYF. The CDR3 bases are TGTGCCAGTATTTCCCAGGTGGCTGGAAACACCATATATTTT.

The chain has TRBV3-1 (or the pseudogene TRBV3-2) and TRBJ1-2, with 7 bases identical to TRBD1. Germline CDR1 LGHDT, CDR2 YNNKEL (reference sequence). V dropped 2 bases and J dropped 3; count of bases not matched to a gene: 3. This CDR3 spans 14 amino acids. CDR3 amino acids: CASSQPGQYYGYTF. Written as DNA, the CDR3 is TGTGCCAGCAGCCAACCGGGACAGTACTATGGCTACACCTTC.

This chain links TRBV3-1 (or the pseudogene TRBV3-2) with TRBJ2-1; 10 bases are shared with TRBD1. Trimming removed 3 bases from V and 8 bases from J; junction bases left unmatched: 7. CDR1 and CDR2 (germline): LGHDT, YNNKEL (reference sequence). The CDR3 is made up of 15 amino acids. The CDR3 here is CASSQGTGEKDEQFF. The CDR3 DNA reads as TGTGCCAGCAGCCAGGGGACAGGGGAGAAAGATGAGCAGTTCTTC.

This clone is a singleton in its sample. The J gene is TRBJ1-5, the V gene TRBV2; TRBD1 is a possible D gene (6 bases). Trimming took off 6 bases at V and 4 bases at J, with 16 bases between the two ends. Germline CDR1 SNHLY, CDR2 FYNNEI. This CDR3 spans 15 amino acids. CDR3 sequence: CASSPGHPANQPQHF. The CDR3 DNA follows: TGTGCCAGCAGCCCGGGACACCCTGCAAATCAGCCCCAGCATTTT.

The chain employs TRBV18 and TRBJ2-7; 7 nucleotides line up with TRBD1. V shed 0 bases, J shed 3 bases, and the junction held 5 bases outside the gene matches. The CDR3 consists of 15 residues. CDR1 is KGHSH, CDR2 LQKENI, per germline. The CDR3 spells CASSPPSGQSYEQYF. The CDR3 nucleotides read TGTGCCAGCTCACCACCCTCGGGACAGAGCTACGAGCAGTACTTC.

The chain links TRBV24-1 to TRBJ2-1; the match to TRBD2 covers 9 bases. The length of the CDR3 is 19 residues. CDR1 KGHDR and CDR2 SFDVKD come from the germline V gene. V gave up 4 bases and J gave up 9 bases; unmatched junction bases: 21. In DNA form, the CDR3 reads TGTGCCACCAGTGACAGAAGGACCCTCTACGGGACTAGCTTTGGTGAGCAGTTCTTC. It specifies CATSDRRTLYGTSFGEQFF.

V usage is TRBV12-3 or TRBV12-4 and J usage is TRBJ1-5; D unclear. V lost 5 bases and J lost 5, with 7 bases in between. This CDR3 contains 12 residues. CDR3 nucleotide sequence: TGTGCCAGCAGTCCTCCTTATCAGCCCCAGCATTTT. It codes for CASSPPYQPQHF.

The chain uses TRBV4-1 and TRBJ1-5; no firm D call. Trimming cost V 1 base and J 10 bases, with 11 bases left between them. This CDR3 contains 13 residues. The germline V gene encodes CDR1 MGHRA and CDR2 YSYEKL. The CDR3 sequence: CASSQGEAGPQHF. The CDR3 DNA follows: TGCGCCAGCAGCCAAGGAGAGGCTGGACCCCAGCATTTT.

The chain carries TRBV24-1 and TRBJ1-2; D is ambiguous. V was shortened by 4 bases and J by 5 bases, with 10 bases between the two germline ends. This CDR3 comprises 13 residues. Germline CDR1 and CDR2: KGHDR and SFDVKD. The DNA of the CDR3 is TGTGCCACCAGTGAGTCCGACGGGTATGGCTACACCTTC. Translating it yields CATSESDGYGYTF.

The genes are TRBV6-5 and TRBJ2-1; 7 positions agree with TRBD2. Germline V lookup: CDR1 MNHEY, CDR2 SVGAGI. The CDR3 has 13 amino acids. V was clipped by 7 bases and J by 7 bases; unmatched bases: 7. The CDR3 loop reads CASTRDGGNEQFF. CDR3 DNA sequence: TGTGCCAGCACCAGAGACGGGGGGAATGAGCAGTTCTTC.

This chain connects TRBV27 to TRBJ2-5; the D gene is possibly TRBD2 (6 bases). Trimming shortened V by 5 bases and J by 2 bases, and 15 bases separated the two germline ends. CDR3 length: 15 amino acids. Germline V gene lookup returns CDR1 MNHEY and CDR2 SMNVEV (reference sequence). CDR3 in amino acids: CASSNPPGLQETQYF. For the CDR3, the DNA is TGTGCCAGCAGTAACCCCCCGGGACTTCAAGAGACCCAGTACTTC.

This clone has just a few counts. This chain connects TRBV2 to TRBJ1-4; TRBD1 agrees at 9 bases. The V gene's germline CDR1 is SNHLY and CDR2 FYNNEI. The CDR3 is 18 amino acids. The J segment lost 8 bases and the V segment lost 7 bases, leaving 20 bases of the junction unmatched. CDR3 in amino acids: CASIRRTGGELLNEKLFF. The CDR3 bases are TGTGCCAGCATCCGACGAACAGGGGGCGAACTATTAAACGAAAAACTGTTTTTT. Variable domain in full (rest from reference TRBV2 and TRBJ1-4): EPEVTQTPSHQVTQMGQEVILRCVPISNHLYFYWYRQILGQKVEFLVSFYNNEISEKSEIFDDQFSVERPDGSNFTLKIRSTKLEDSAMYFCASIRRTGGELLNEKLFFGSGTQLSVL.

The gene calls are TRBV9 and TRBJ1-2; D is ambiguous. This CDR3 contains 12 residues. The germline V gene has CDR1 SGDLS and CDR2 YYNGEE. Trimming stripped 0 bases from V and 5 bases from J, with 5 bases between. The CDR3 DNA follows: TGTGCCAGCAGCGTAGACGGGTATGGCTACACCTTC. This sequence encodes CASSVDGYGYTF.

This clone appeared a single time. V is TRBV6-1 and J is TRBJ1-2; D perhaps matches TRBD1 (6 bases). The length of the CDR3 is 14 residues. CDR1 and CDR2 (germline): MNHNS, SASEGT. V was cut by 3 bases and J by 3 bases, with 11 bases left in between. Written as DNA, the CDR3 is TGTGCCAGCAGTGATTGGAAGGGGGACTATGGCTACACCTTC. Amino acid sequence: CASSDWKGDYGYTF.

The chain has TRBV7-3 and TRBJ2-2; D uncertain. This CDR3 spans 14 amino acids. Trimming pared 6 bases from V and 3 bases from J, leaving 11 bases between. Per germline, CDR1 SGHTA and CDR2 FQGTGA. The CDR3 region has the DNA TGTGCCAGCAGGCTCGAGGCCCACACCGGGGAGCTGTTTTTT. Its translation is CASRLEAHTGELFF.

CDR3: CASSLLAGRTGELFF. DNA for the CDR3: TGTGCCAGCAGCTTATTGGCAGGGCGCACCGGGGAGCTGTTTTTT. The chain couples TRBV7-9 to TRBJ2-2; D is perhaps TRBD1 (5 bases). The CDR3 contains 15 residues. Germline lookup yields CDR1 SEHNR and CDR2 FQNEAQ (reference sequence). The V gene lost 2 bases and the J gene lost 4 bases, with 11 bases spanning the gap.